These 20 T cell receptor beta chains share one sample of origin, sequenced in a study of blood T cell repertoires in COVID-19 (dated by TCRdb to between 2020 and 2021). Libraries were built with the immunoSEQ multiplex PCR assay. TCRdb's version of the immuneACCESS table is confined to in-frame rearrangements and falls short of the full clone set. An unresolved V gene accounts for under half of the shortfall where checked; the remainder is of unknown origin. Present in this sample are about 400,000 clones, 88% of which were seen just once. Of the sample, roughly 2% falls within the top ten clones. Sequenced material: PBMCs or T cells enriched from blood (not recorded which). The receptors were gathered from a middle-aged woman with acute COVID-19.

The rearrangement uses TRBV27 and TRBJ2-2; D uncertain. In germline, CDR1 is MNHEY, CDR2 SMNVEV (reference sequence). There are 12 residues in the CDR3. V was pared by 3 bases and J by 7 bases, with 6 bases between. CDR3 coding DNA: TGTGCCAGCAGTTTTTCCGTCGGGGAGCTGTTTTTT. This gives the protein CASSFSVGELFF.

This clone was detected a few times. The CDR3 region is CASSLVEDRELFF. CDR3 nucleotide sequence: TGCGCCAGCAGCTTGGTGGAGGACCGGGAGCTGTTTTTT. The rearrangement uses TRBV5-1 and TRBJ2-2, with a tentative D call TRBD2 (5 bases). The V gene's germline CDR1 is SGHRS and CDR2 YFSETQ. The CDR3 has 13 residues. The V end was cut by 0 bases, the J end by 9 bases, with 9 bases between.

The rearrangement uses TRBV6-5 and TRBJ1-3, with D possibly matching TRBD1 (6 bases). Germline CDR1 reads MNHEY; CDR2 reads SVGAGI. CDR3 length: 15 residues. The V gene lost 10 bases and the J gene lost 1 base, with 17 bases spanning the gap. The CDR3 DNA reads TGTGCCACCCAATACAGGGTCGAGTCTGGAAACACCATATATTTT. This codes for CATQYRVESGNTIYF.

The V and J genes are TRBV10-3 and TRBJ2-3; the D gene is possibly TRBD1 (6 bases). Per germline, CDR1 ENHRY and CDR2 SYGVKD. The CDR3 totals 14 residues. V lost 0 bases, J lost 4 bases, and 8 bases lay in between. CDR3 DNA: TGTGCCATCAGTGAGTCGACAGGATCAGATACGCAGTATTTT. Protein product: CAISESTGSDTQYF.

The V gene is TRBV6-5, the J gene TRBJ1-3; 7 bases are a match to TRBD1. CDR3 length equals 13 residues. CDR1 and CDR2 from the germline V gene are MNHEY and SVGAGI. Trimming took 7 bases from V and 2 from J; bases not matched to a gene: 2. CDR3 region: CASTRGAGNTIYF. The CDR3 nucleotides are TGTGCCAGCACCAGGGGGGCTGGAAACACCATATATTTT.

The chain links TRBV5-1 to TRBJ2-5; D unclear. CDR1 is SGHRS and CDR2 is YFSETQ in the germline V gene. The CDR3 loop spans 13 amino acids. Trimming removed 0 bases at V and 3 bases at J, with 6 bases between. The CDR3 sequence is CASSLAQKETQYF. CDR3 in DNA: TGCGCCAGCAGCTTGGCCCAGAAAGAGACCCAGTACTTC.

The V call is TRBV6-5, the J call TRBJ2-3; 7 nucleotides match TRBD1. Trimming cost V 5 bases and J 3 bases; bases outside gene matches: 5. The CDR3 contains 14 residues. Looked up from germline, CDR1 is MNHEY and CDR2 is SVGAGI. CDR3 region: CASSRGGQTDTQYF. In nucleotides, the CDR3 is TGTGCCAGCAGTCGAGGGGGCCAGACAGATACGCAGTATTTT.

The table lists this clone with a count of one. The chain combines TRBV11-2 with TRBJ1-5; TRBD1 agrees at 8 bases. This CDR3 is 15 amino acids long. CDR1 SGHAT and CDR2 FQNNGV come from the germline V gene. With V trimmed by 5 bases and J by 5 bases, 8 bases remained unmatched. For the CDR3, the DNA is TGTGCCAGCAGCAACGTGACAGGGGAGGATCAGCCCCAGCATTTT. This encodes CASSNVTGEDQPQHF.

This chain joins TRBV11-2 and TRBJ2-7; 8 nucleotides match TRBD1. Germline CDR1 is SGHAT and CDR2 is FQNNGV. The V gene end was trimmed by 5 bases and the J gene end by 0 bases; junction bases not matched to a gene: 3. The CDR3 runs 14 residues. The CDR3 is CASSNQGASYEQYF. The CDR3 nucleotides read TGTGCCAGCAGCAACCAGGGGGCCTCCTACGAGCAGTACTTC.

The chain links TRBV12-3 or TRBV12-4 to TRBJ1-2; TRBD1 is a possible D gene (6 bases). The CDR3 spans 13 residues. Deletions cut 1 base from V and 8 bases from J, with 11 bases between. CDR3 protein: CASSLDRETGYTF. The CDR3 nucleotides read TGTGCCAGCAGTTTAGACAGGGAGACGGGCTACACCTTC.

This chain connects TRBV19 to TRBJ2-2; D perhaps matches TRBD1 (5 bases). Deletions cut 1 base from V and 2 bases from J, with 11 bases between. Germline lookup yields CDR1 LNHDA and CDR2 SQIVND (reference sequence). The CDR3 sequence is 16 residues long. The CDR3 reads CASSIGQLINTGELFF. DNA for the CDR3: TGTGCCAGTAGTATAGGACAGTTAATCAACACCGGGGAGCTGTTTTTT.

The chain combines TRBV11-2 with TRBJ1-2, with unresolved D. The germline V and J ends were trimmed by 2 bases and 8 bases, with 18 bases remaining between them. The CDR3 consists of 15 residues. From germline, CDR1 is SGHAT and CDR2 FQNNGV. CDR3 sequence (DNA): TGTGCCAGCAGCTTATCCTATGGGCAAACGGGGGGCTACACCTTC. Translated: CASSLSYGQTGGYTF.

CDR3 sequence reads: CATSRDREIGGYTF. Here the CDR3 DNA reads TGTGCCACCAGCAGGGACAGGGAGATTGGAGGCTACACCTTC. This chain joins TRBV15 and TRBJ1-2; 8 positions agree with TRBD1. The CDR3 is 14 residues long. Germline V CDR1 and CDR2: LNHNV, YYDKDF (reference sequence). J gave up 8 bases and V 3 bases, and 8 bases lay outside the gene matches.

The V call is TRBV7-9, the J call TRBJ2-7, with TRBD1 identical over 10 bases. The CDR3 sequence is 15 residues long. V lost 4 bases to trimming and J lost 4 bases; unmatched junction nucleotides: 7. The germline V gene encodes CDR1 SEHNR and CDR2 FQNEAQ (reference sequence). The DNA for the CDR3 is TGTGCCAGCAGCTCTACCGGGACAGGGGTATACGAGCAGTACTTC. Its translation is CASSSTGTGVYEQYF.

As to this clone: Other nucleotide sequences in the sample specify the same CDR3. V is TRBV5-1 and J is TRBJ1-5; TRBD1 agrees at 7 bases. V lost 0 bases, J lost 4 bases, and 4 bases stayed unmatched. The CDR3 runs 15 residues. Germline V gene lookup returns CDR1 SGHRS and CDR2 YFSETQ. The CDR3: CASSLEAGGNQPQHF. Here the CDR3 DNA reads TGCGCCAGCAGCTTGGAGGCAGGGGGAAATCAGCCCCAGCATTTT.

V gene TRBV3-1 (or the pseudogene TRBV3-2) combines with J gene TRBJ2-3, with D possibly being TRBD2 (6 bases). CDR1 and CDR2 (germline): LGHDT, YNNKEL (reference sequence). CDR3 length equals 16 residues. The V end lost 4 bases, the J end lost 4 bases, and 18 bases lay between the germline ends. CDR3 sequence reads: CASSPRPGGRSDTQYF. In DNA, the CDR3 is TGTGCCAGCAGCCCCAGACCTGGAGGGCGCTCAGATACGCAGTATTTT.

This clone was observed once. The V gene is TRBV27, the J gene TRBJ2-7; 9 bases are a match to TRBD1. Germline CDR1 MNHEY, CDR2 SMNVEV (reference sequence). CDR3 length equals 14 residues. V dropped 3 bases and J dropped 3; count of bases not matched to a gene: 3. CDR3 loop: CASSFGGQGYEQYF. The CDR3 DNA sequence: TGTGCCAGCAGTTTTGGGGGACAGGGCTACGAGCAGTACTTC.

With regard to this clone: The same CDR3 is also encoded by other DNA sequences in this sample. The V gene is TRBV7-2, the J gene TRBJ2-2; perhaps TRBD1 as D (5 bases). The CDR3 runs 13 residues. V gave up 4 bases and J gave up 4 bases, with 7 bases separating them. Germline CDR1 reads SGHTA; CDR2 reads FQGNSA. The chain's CDR3 is CASSSGLTGELFF. The DNA for the CDR3 is TGTGCCAGCAGCTCAGGGCTCACCGGGGAGCTGTTTTTT.

The chain employs TRBV6-2 or TRBV6-3 and TRBJ2-5, with a tentative D call TRBD1 (5 bases). In germline, CDR1 is MNHEY, CDR2 SVGEGT. The V end lost 3 bases, the J end lost 5 bases, and 13 bases lay between the germline ends. The CDR3 contains 14 residues. The DNA for the CDR3 is TGTGCCAGCAGTTATGGAAGGGGTGGGGAGACCCAGTACTTC. Its translation is CASSYGRGGETQYF.

This chain joins TRBV9 and TRBJ1-1; D remains unclear. The germline CDR1 and CDR2 sequences are SGDLS and YYNGEE. This CDR3 contains 13 residues. V lost 3 bases to trimming and J lost 4 bases, with 10 bases between them. Here the CDR3 DNA reads TGTGCCAGCAGCGGGTTGGGAGGCACTGAAGCTTTCTTT. Encoded protein: CASSGLGGTEAFF.